This passage covers 3 T cell receptor beta chains from one sample sequenced in a study of yellow fever vaccine responses in identical twins. From the RT-PCR reads, TCRdb called clonotypes with MiXCR, one entry per CDR3 protein. The sample carries roughly 4,700 distinct CDR3 sequences, 85% recorded once. The sample consisted of T cells from blood (PBMCs), unsorted or a sorted subset (not recorded which), taken before or after yellow fever vaccination (not recorded which). The receptors here all came from a woman under 30 who received the yellow fever vaccine.

The rearrangement links TRBV7-9 to TRBJ2-4; D perhaps matches TRBD1 (5 bases). V was shortened by 0 bases and J by 2 bases, with 8 bases between the two germline ends. Per germline, CDR1 SEHNR and CDR2 FQNEAQ (reference sequence). The CDR3 is 15 amino acids. CDR3 DNA sequence: TGTGCCAGCAGCTTAGCGCAGGGATCCAAAAACATTCAGTACTTC. Its protein is CASSLAQGSKNIQYF.

The J gene is TRBJ2-1, the V gene TRBV19, with 10 bases fitting TRBD1. Per the germline V gene, CDR1 is LNHDA and CDR2 is SQIVND (reference sequence). The V segment lost 10 bases and the J segment 7 bases; nucleotides outside the gene matches: 10. The CDR3 contains 14 residues. CDR3 residues: CATLDRGSSNEQFF. CDR3 sequence (DNA): TGTGCCACGTTGGACAGGGGGTCTAGTAATGAGCAGTTCTTC.

This clonotype was observed once. For the CDR3, the DNA is TGTGCCAGCAGCTTAGTTCCCCCGGGGAGTGAGCAGTTCTTC. Residues: CASSLVPPGSEQFF. V usage is TRBV11-2 and J usage is TRBJ2-1; D possibly corresponds to TRBD2 (5 bases). The ends were cut back, 1 base at V and 9 bases at J, with 13 bases in the middle. The CDR3 totals 14 residues. Germline V CDR1 and CDR2: SGHAT, FQNNGV.